Listed here is a single T cell receptor (beta chain). Its antigen is unknown. This entry is derived from a study of a mutant IDH1 vaccine in newly diagnosed glioma. Profiled with immunoSEQ multiplex PCR; TCRdb holds only in-frame clones, not every one. The data hold over 35,000 clones, with less than 85% observed a single time. The time point here: week 23, last vaccination. Topical imiquimod accompanied each vaccine dose, which consisted of 300 ug of mutant IDH1 20-mer peptide. Donor tumors were new WHO grade 3 or 4 IDH1-mutant, ATRX-lost astrocytomas. J was trimmed by 6 bases and V by 0 bases; bases with no gene match: 9. The V gene's germline CDR1 is SGHTA and CDR2 FQGNSA. The CDR3 contains 17 residues.

The sequence was obtained from a woman aged 18-29 years with glioma. Some clones in this sample may be carry-over from other donors' samples. The specimen comprised PBMCs, sampled from a glioma patient whose treatment included an IDH1 peptide vaccine. This chain links TRBV7-2 with TRBJ1-2; the match to TRBD1 covers 11 bases. CDR3 protein: CASSLAPGTGGPHGYTF. CDR3 DNA: TGTGCCAGCAGCTTAGCTCCCGGGACAGGGGGGCCACATGGCTACACCTTC.